Following are 2 T cell receptor beta chains from one sample sequenced in a study of blood T cell repertoires in COVID-19. Produced via immunoSEQ multiplex PCR; TCRdb's table is partial and in-frame only. The repertoire includes some 330,000 clones, roughly nine tenths of them detected once, and about 18% sits in the top ten. Input material: PBMCs or T cells enriched from blood (not recorded which). The receptors here all came from a woman aged 30 to 39 who had recovered from COVID-19.

As to this clone: The conserved closing phenylalanine or tryptophan is absent in this CDR3, likely reflecting a read error. It is unclear where the CDR3 begins or ends on the DNA, so no DNA is shown, and the CDR3 is as TCRdb lists it. The rearrangement uses TRBV2 and TRBJ1-1. Germline lookup yields CDR1 SNHLY and CDR2 FYNNEI. Including both end residues, the CDR3 is 10 amino acids long. CDR3 protein: CASSEAAVFV.

The chain has TRBV27 and TRBJ1-2; 10 bases match TRBD1. This CDR3 is 16 amino acids long. Germline values: CDR1 MNHEY, CDR2 SMNVEV (reference sequence). With V trimmed by 6 bases and J by 8 bases, 15 bases remained unmatched. The CDR3 region is CASSPGTGVGAFGYTF. CDR3 nucleotides: TGTGCCAGCAGCCCCGGGACAGGGGTAGGAGCATTCGGCTACACCTTC.